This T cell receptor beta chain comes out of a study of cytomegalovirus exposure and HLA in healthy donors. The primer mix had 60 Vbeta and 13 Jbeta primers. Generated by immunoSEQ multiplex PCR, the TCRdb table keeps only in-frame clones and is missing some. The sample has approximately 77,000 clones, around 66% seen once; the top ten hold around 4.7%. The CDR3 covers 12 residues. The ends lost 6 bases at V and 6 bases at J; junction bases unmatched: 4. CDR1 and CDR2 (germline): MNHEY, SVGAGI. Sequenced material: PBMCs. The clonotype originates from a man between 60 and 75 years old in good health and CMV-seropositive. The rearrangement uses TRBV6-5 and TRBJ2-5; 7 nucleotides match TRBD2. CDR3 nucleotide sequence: TGTGCCAGCAGGGGGACTATCAAGACCCAGTACTTC. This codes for CASRGTIKTQYF.